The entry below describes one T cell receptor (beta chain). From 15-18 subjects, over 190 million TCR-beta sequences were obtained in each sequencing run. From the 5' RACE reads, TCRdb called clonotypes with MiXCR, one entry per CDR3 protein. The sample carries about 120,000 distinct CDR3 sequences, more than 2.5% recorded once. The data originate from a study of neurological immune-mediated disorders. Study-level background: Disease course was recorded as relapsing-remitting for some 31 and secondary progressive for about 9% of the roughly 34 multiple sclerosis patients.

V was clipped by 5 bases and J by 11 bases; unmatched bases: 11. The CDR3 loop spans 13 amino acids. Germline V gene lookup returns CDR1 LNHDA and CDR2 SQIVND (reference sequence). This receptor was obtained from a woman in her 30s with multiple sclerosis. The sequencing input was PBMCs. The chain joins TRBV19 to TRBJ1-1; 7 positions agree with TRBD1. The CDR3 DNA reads TGTGCCAGTAGTCCGCCGACGACAGGGAGGGCTTTCTTT. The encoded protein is CASSPPTTGRAFF.